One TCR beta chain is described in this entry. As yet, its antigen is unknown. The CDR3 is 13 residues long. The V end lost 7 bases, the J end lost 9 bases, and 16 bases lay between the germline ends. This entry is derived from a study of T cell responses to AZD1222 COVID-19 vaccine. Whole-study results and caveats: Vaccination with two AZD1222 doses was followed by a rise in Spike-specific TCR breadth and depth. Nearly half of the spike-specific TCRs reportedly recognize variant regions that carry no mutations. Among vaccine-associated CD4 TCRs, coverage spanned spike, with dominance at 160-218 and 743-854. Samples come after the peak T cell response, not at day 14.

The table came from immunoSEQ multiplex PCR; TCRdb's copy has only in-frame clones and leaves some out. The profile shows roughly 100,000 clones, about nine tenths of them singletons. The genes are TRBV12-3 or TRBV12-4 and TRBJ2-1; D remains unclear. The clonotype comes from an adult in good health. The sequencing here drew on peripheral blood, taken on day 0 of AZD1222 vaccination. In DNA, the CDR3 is TGTGCCAGCACCCTCAACTACCGCACTGAGCAGTTCTTC. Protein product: CASTLNYRTEQFF.